This T cell receptor (beta chain) was retrieved from a study of T cells in women clearing cervical HPV infection (dated by TCRdb to between 2018 and 2020). About the investigation overall: The cases were 25 women with histologically confirmed HPV16-related CIN3 or worse, and 2 of those women had invasive cancers. Controls were over 20 women whose single incident HPV16 infection cleared within 12 months without precancer or cancer developing. Blood from cases was drawn at the visit where the lesion was first identified, while blood from controls was drawn once the infection was no longer detected. Among cases, blood sampling occurred a median of about 150 days after lesion detection, with an interquartile range of roughly 85 to 220 days. Since only a few of the women had HLA typing available, the possibility that HLA type was acting as a confounder could not be ruled out. Nested within Costa Rica's Guanacaste HPV Natural History Study, an exploratory proof-of-principle case-control study compared TCR repertoires across cervical HPV16 outcomes. Cases and controls were matched on age within five years and on year of sample collection. Cases had a median age of around 32 years compared with approximately 41 for controls, and baseline characteristics showed no significant differences between the groups. The parent cohort enrolled around 10,000 women aged 18 or older in Guanacaste, Costa Rica, during about 1992 to 1994 and followed them for approximately 7 years. Quality controls consisted of five blinded duplicates per group, for a total of roughly 60 samples made up of about 50 participants and around 10 replicates. Study-wide findings and limitations: Cases were distinguished from controls with an estimated AUC of over 0.75 by random forest classifiers combining richness and V gene abundances. Whether associations preceded infection or resulted from infection could not be shown with the cross-sectional design, and effector/memory subsets and HPV-specific T cells were not isolated. Because the number of T cells per sample was unknown, the richness differences could reflect varying T-cell content rather than repertoire biology. CIN3+ cases had significantly higher TCR repertoire richness than controls across sequencing depths, but evenness did not differ between the groups. Lower TRBV6-7 relative abundance was observed in cases than in controls (roughly 0.12% versus 0.15%; Bonferroni P = 0.0008).

On this clone itself: No antigen is known for it. The read stops 3 residues short of the end of the CDR3; the missing end is completed from the germline J gene.

Every participant had a single incident cervical HPV16 infection, and prevalent HPV16 infections were excluded. Cervical HPV DNA was detected with MY09/MY11 PCR, and genotyping was done by dot-blot hybridization. Fifteen mL of heparinized blood was centrifuged, after which the buffy coat was aliquoted, frozen at -30 degrees C, and then stored at -80 degrees C. QIAGEN kits were used to extract genomic DNA from buffy coat specimens. Using the immunoSEQ assay, multiplex PCR amplified TCR beta CDR3 regions from an average of around 1,300 ng of genomic DNA per sample. To correct primer bias, the assay used a complete synthetic TCR repertoire to set an amplification baseline. The amplicons were sequenced using the Illumina platform. In the authors' own workflow: Sequence errors were corrected by clustering with frequency ratios and a modified nearest-neighbor algorithm, and the sequences were then analyzed in the immunoSEQ Analyzer using IMGT gene definitions. TCR richness and evenness were averaged over 20 rarefaction repeats at each rarefaction depth, excluding samples with fewer sequences than the depth. Wilcoxon rank sum tests with FDR correction were used to compare V, D and J gene relative abundances between the groups. In the blinded duplicates, the intraclass correlation was 90% to 96% for TCR richness and averaged about 80% across roughly 70 gene segments. TCRdb re-hosts the immuneACCESS table, in-frame sequences only. Its copies lack some clones; in the studies checked, an unresolved V gene accounts for under half of them, and the cause for the rest is not known. Clone size and the V and J calls come from that table; the DNA yielded D and trimming. The sample table gives more than 20,000 clones. The biggest ten clones account for roughly a quarter of the sample.

The germline V gene (reference sequence) yields DFQATT for CDR1 and SNEGSKA for CDR2. The V and J ends are trimmed by 1 base and 0 bases, leaving 11 bases between them. CDR3 length: 15 amino acids, cysteine to phenylalanine. Sequencing covers 36 bases of the CDR3, shown here with the frame starting at base 1. The chain is encoded by TRBV20-1 joined to TRBJ2-3; no confident D gene assignment can be made. The receptor was derived from a woman aged 18 to 69 with a cervical HPV16 infection that either progressed to CIN3+ or cleared (not recorded which). Sequencing input: blood buffy coat. The CDR3 here reads CSARGRVLSTDTQYF. The covered CDR3 bases are TGCAGTGCTAGAGGTCGGGTTTTAAGCACAGATACG.